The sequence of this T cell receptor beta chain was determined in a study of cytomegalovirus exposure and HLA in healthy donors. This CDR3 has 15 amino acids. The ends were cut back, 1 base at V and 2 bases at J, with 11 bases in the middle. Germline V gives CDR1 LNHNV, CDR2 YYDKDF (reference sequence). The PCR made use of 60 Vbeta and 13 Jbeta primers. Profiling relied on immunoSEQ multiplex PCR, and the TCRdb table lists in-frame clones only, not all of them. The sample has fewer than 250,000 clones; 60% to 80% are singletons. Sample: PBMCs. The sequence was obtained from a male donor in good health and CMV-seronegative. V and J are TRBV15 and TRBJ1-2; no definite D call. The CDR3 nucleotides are TGTGCCACCAGCAGAGCCACCCACGGGAACTATGGCTACACCTTC. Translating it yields CATSRATHGNYGYTF.